This passage covers 4 T cell receptor beta chains from one sample sequenced in a study of blood T cell repertoires in COVID-19. Repertoires were generated with immunoSEQ multiplex PCR, while TCRdb's copy carries only in-frame clones and drops some. The table records over 250,000 clones, approximately 85% of them present only once. Source material: peripheral blood. The receptor source for this set is a man over 45 with active or convalescent COVID-19.

This clone appeared once. This chain connects TRBV18 to TRBJ2-7, with 14 bases lining up with TRBD2. V was pared by 3 bases and J by 3 bases, with 7 bases of the junction left unmatched. The CDR3 is made up of 17 amino acids. Germline CDR1 and CDR2: KGHSH and LQKENI. The CDR3 here is CASSPATGTSGSYEQYF. CDR3 in DNA: TGTGCCAGCTCACCTGCCACCGGGACTAGCGGGAGCTACGAGCAGTACTTC. Combining the CDR3 with reference TRBV18 and TRBJ2-7 gives the whole variable domain NAGVMQNPRHLVRRRGQEARLRCSPMKGHSHVYWYRQLPEEGLKFMVYLQKENIIDESGMPKERFSAEFPKEGPSILRIQQVVRGDSAAYFCASSPATGTSGSYEQYFGPGTRLTVT.

The chain recombines TRBV9 with TRBJ2-7; possibly TRBD2 for D (6 bases). V dropped 4 bases and J dropped 6 bases, with 14 bases sitting between them. CDR1 and CDR2 from the germline V gene are SGDLS and YYNGEE. This CDR3 has 13 residues. This CDR3 is CASSPGGDSEQYF. CDR3 nucleotides: TGTGCCAGCAGCCCCGGGGGTGACAGCGAGCAGTACTTC.

The rearrangement links TRBV7-2 to TRBJ2-1; D unresolved. CDR3 length equals 13 residues. The germline V gene has CDR1 SGHTA and CDR2 FQGNSA. V lost 5 bases to trimming and J lost 7 bases, with 12 bases between them. CDR3 loop: CASSVLPGNEQFF. The CDR3 nucleotides are TGTGCCAGCAGCGTTCTCCCCGGGAATGAGCAGTTCTTC.

The rearrangement uses TRBV2 and TRBJ1-2; 8 bases fit TRBD1. Losses at the gene ends were 6 bases for V and 8 bases for J; bases not matched to a gene: 8. The CDR3 runs 13 residues. In germline, CDR1 is SNHLY, CDR2 FYNNEI. The DNA for the CDR3 is TGTGCCAGCAGGAGACAGGGGTTGGAGGGCTACACCTTC. It is translated as CASRRQGLEGYTF.